The 20 T cell receptor beta chains listed next were all sequenced from one sample in a study of blood T cell repertoires in COVID-19. The assay was immunoSEQ multiplex PCR, and TCRdb's table has in-frame clones only and misses some. The sample has more than 250,000 clones; about 87% are singletons. Material: peripheral blood. All receptors derive from a human donor in a cohort sampled during active COVID-19.

The genes are TRBV11-3 and TRBJ2-2; D gene unclear. The CDR3 totals 15 residues. Germline V gene sequence: CDR1 SGHNT, CDR2 YENEEA. The V gene lost 7 bases and the J gene lost 1 base, with 13 bases spanning the gap. The CDR3 is CASTSSPENTGELFF. In DNA, the CDR3 is TGTGCCAGCACCTCCTCCCCAGAGAACACCGGGGAGCTGTTTTTT.

The chain links TRBV7-9 to TRBJ2-3, with TRBD2 identical over 7 bases. Trimming removed 0 bases from V and 2 bases from J; junction bases left unmatched: 2. Looked up from germline, CDR1 is SEHNR and CDR2 is FQNEAQ (reference sequence). The CDR3 is 15 residues long. CDR3 sequence: CASSLAGGITDTQYF. The CDR3 DNA reads as TGTGCCAGCAGCTTAGCGGGGGGGATCACAGATACGCAGTATTTT.

A single count supports this clone. The V and J genes are TRBV11-2 and TRBJ2-3; TRBD2 matches 9 bases. Trimming at V came to 5 bases and at J to 4 bases, leaving 13 bases not matched to a gene. CDR1 is SGHAT and CDR2 is FQNNGV in the germline V gene. The length of the CDR3 is 17 residues. CDR3 loop: CASSPTTSGMGADTQYF. Here the CDR3 DNA reads TGTGCCAGCAGCCCCACGACTAGCGGAATGGGGGCAGATACGCAGTATTTT.

The CDR3 coding sequence is TGTGCCAGCATACCACCAGGGAACAATGAGCAGTTCTTC. Encoded protein: CASIPPGNNEQFF. The chain couples TRBV2 to TRBJ2-1, with D perhaps TRBD1 (5 bases). V lost 7 bases and J 5 bases, leaving 12 bases between the germline ends. Germline V CDR1 and CDR2: SNHLY, FYNNEI. The CDR3 runs 13 residues.

The chain couples TRBV19 to TRBJ1-1; D may be TRBD1 (6 bases). This CDR3 is built from 19 residues. Germline-derived CDR1 and CDR2 are LNHDA and SQIVND (reference sequence). Between the trimmed V and J ends, which lost 9 bases and 4 bases, there was a span of 33 bases. The CDR3 sequence: CASGRAQGTVRALGTEAFF. In DNA, the CDR3 is TGTGCCAGCGGGCGTGCCCAGGGGACCGTCCGCGCTCTTGGCACTGAAGCTTTCTTT.

The genes are TRBV6-5 and TRBJ1-4; TRBD1 matches 7 bases. CDR1 and CDR2 from the germline V gene are MNHEY and SVGAGI. V lost 5 bases, J lost 14 bases, and 14 bases stayed unmatched. The CDR3 sequence is 14 residues long. The CDR3 coding sequence is TGTGCCAGCAGTCGACAGGGCACTCCCGACTACCTGTTTTTT. It yields the protein CASSRQGTPDYLFF.

The chain links TRBV14 to TRBJ2-6, with 7 bases aligning to TRBD1. The trim removed 7 bases at V and 0 bases at J, leaving 9 bases unmatched. The CDR3 length is 17 residues. Germline V gene sequence: CDR1 SGHDN, CDR2 FVKESK. The CDR3 nucleotides read TGTGCCAGCAAACTGACAGGGTTCCCCTCTGGGGCCAACGTCCTGACTTTC. Its translation is CASKLTGFPSGANVLTF.

This clone appeared once. This chain joins TRBV3-1 (or the pseudogene TRBV3-2) and TRBJ2-7; D unresolved. The CDR3 runs to 14 residues. Trimming took 8 bases from V and 1 from J, leaving 15 bases between them. Germline-derived CDR1 and CDR2 are LGHDT and YNNKEL (reference sequence). CDR3 sequence (DNA): TGTGCCAGCCGCAACGTTGACACTTCCTACGAGCAGTACTTC. This gives the protein CASRNVDTSYEQYF.

This chain connects TRBV10-3 to TRBJ2-7, with D uncertain. V was pared by 4 bases and J by 0 bases, with 16 bases between. Per the germline V gene, CDR1 is ENHRY and CDR2 is SYGVKD. The CDR3 is made up of 16 amino acids. CDR3 DNA: TGTGCCATCAGTGGAGGATTGGCGCTTAGCTCCTACGAGCAGTACTTC. Translation: CAISGGLALSSYEQYF.

This clone was recorded only once. V usage is TRBV28 and J usage is TRBJ2-6; the D gene is possibly TRBD1 (7 bases). Germline V gives CDR1 MDHEN, CDR2 SYDVKM. This CDR3 is 18 amino acids long. With 3 bases removed from V and 0 bases from J, the gap between germline ends came to 15 bases. CDR3 nucleotides: TGTGCCAGCAGTTTCGGGGGACAGCTTAGCTCTGGGGCCAACGTCCTGACTTTC. Translating gives CASSFGGQLSSGANVLTF.

The CDR3 DNA sequence: TGTGCCAGCAGCCAATGGACAAACACCGGGGAGCTGTTTTTT. This translates into CASSQWTNTGELFF. V gene TRBV14 combines with J gene TRBJ2-2, with D possibly being TRBD1 (5 bases). The germline V gene encodes CDR1 SGHDN and CDR2 FVKESK. The CDR3 extends over 14 amino acids. Trimming took 2 bases from V and 2 from J, leaving 6 bases between them.

CDR3 residues: CASSHIGGRDRGYEQYF. In nucleotides, the CDR3 is TGTGCCAGCAGCCACATCGGGGGGCGGGACAGGGGCTACGAGCAGTACTTC. This sequence joins TRBV7-2 and TRBJ2-7; TRBD1 aligns across 10 bases. This CDR3 is 17 amino acids long. Germline CDR1 is SGHTA and CDR2 is FQGNSA. The V segment lost 5 bases and the J segment 3 bases; nucleotides outside the gene matches: 13.

V usage is TRBV7-9 and J usage is TRBJ2-5; tentative D call: TRBD1 (6 bases). V was shortened by 8 bases and J by 3 bases, with 13 bases between the two germline ends. This CDR3 comprises 13 residues. Germline CDR1 reads SEHNR; CDR2 reads FQNEAQ (reference sequence). CDR3 residues: CASERGSKETQYF. The CDR3 DNA follows: TGTGCCAGCGAGAGGGGGAGTAAAGAGACCCAGTACTTC. The full variable domain, its missing parts supplied by reference TRBV7-9 and TRBJ2-5, is DTGVSQNPRHKITKRGQNVTFRCDPISEHNRLYWYRQTLGQGPEFLTYFQNEAQLEKSRLLSDRFSAERPKGSFSTLEIQRTEQGDSAMYLCASERGSKETQYFGPGTRLLVL.

This clone was seen once. This chain joins TRBV15 and TRBJ2-2; 15 positions agree with TRBD2. After removal of 6 bases from V and 0 bases from J, the junction contained 2 bases not matched to a gene. Per germline, CDR1 LNHNV and CDR2 YYDKDF (reference sequence). The CDR3 sequence is 17 residues long. This CDR3 is CATRGLAGGPNTGELFF. Written as DNA, the CDR3 is TGTGCCACCAGAGGACTAGCGGGAGGGCCGAACACCGGGGAGCTGTTTTTT.

The rearrangement uses TRBV3-1 (or the pseudogene TRBV3-2) and TRBJ2-1; 7 positions match TRBD1. The ends lost 2 bases at V and 2 bases at J; junction bases unmatched: 3. The length of the CDR3 is 15 residues. Germline CDR1 LGHDT, CDR2 YNNKEL (reference sequence). DNA of the CDR3: TGTGCCAGCAGCCAATGGGACAGCCCCTACAATGAGCAGTTCTTC. Its protein is CASSQWDSPYNEQFF.

This chain joins TRBV7-8 and TRBJ2-3; 7 bases are a match to TRBD1. CDR1 is SGHVS, CDR2 FQNEAQ, per germline. The V gene end was trimmed by 1 base and the J gene end by 4 bases; junction bases not matched to a gene: 8. This CDR3 is built from 16 residues. The CDR3 loop reads CASSLVTGVFADTQYF. The CDR3 bases are TGTGCCAGCAGCTTAGTAACAGGGGTGTTCGCAGATACGCAGTATTTT.

The chain combines TRBV19 with TRBJ2-1, with TRBD1 matching 11 bases. Germline CDR1 is LNHDA and CDR2 is SQIVND (reference sequence). Trimming removed 0 bases from V and 3 bases from J; junction bases left unmatched: 1. This CDR3 region has 16 residues. The CDR3 here is CASSIEGTGGYNEQFF. The CDR3 DNA sequence: TGTGCCAGTAGTATAGAGGGGACAGGGGGCTACAATGAGCAGTTCTTC.

This clone was seen just once. The V and J genes are TRBV3-1 (or the pseudogene TRBV3-2) and TRBJ1-1, with 7 bases that match TRBD1. Germline V lookup: CDR1 LGHDT, CDR2 YNNKEL (reference sequence). J was trimmed by 4 bases and V by 6 bases; bases with no gene match: 8. This CDR3 spans 14 amino acids. In DNA form, the CDR3 reads TGTGCCAGCAGTCCCAGGGGGGCGGGCACTGAAGCTTTCTTT. Residues: CASSPRGAGTEAFF.

The chain is built from TRBV19 and TRBJ1-5, with 11 bases lining up with TRBD1. Germline loops: CDR1 LNHDA, CDR2 SQIVND (reference sequence). V shed 4 bases, J shed 10 bases, and the junction held 6 bases outside the gene matches. The CDR3 spans 14 residues. This chain's CDR3 is CASSTDRGRNPQHF. The DNA of the CDR3 is TGTGCCAGTAGTACGGACAGGGGGCGCAACCCCCAGCATTTT.

CDR3 sequence reads: CASRPQGRQPQHF. In DNA form, the CDR3 reads TGTGCCAGCAGGCCACAGGGGAGGCAGCCCCAGCATTTT. This chain joins TRBV28 and TRBJ1-5; TRBD1 agrees at 7 bases. Trimming removed 6 bases from V and 7 bases from J; junction bases left unmatched: 6. This CDR3 is 13 amino acids long. CDR1 and CDR2 from the germline V gene are MDHEN and SYDVKM.